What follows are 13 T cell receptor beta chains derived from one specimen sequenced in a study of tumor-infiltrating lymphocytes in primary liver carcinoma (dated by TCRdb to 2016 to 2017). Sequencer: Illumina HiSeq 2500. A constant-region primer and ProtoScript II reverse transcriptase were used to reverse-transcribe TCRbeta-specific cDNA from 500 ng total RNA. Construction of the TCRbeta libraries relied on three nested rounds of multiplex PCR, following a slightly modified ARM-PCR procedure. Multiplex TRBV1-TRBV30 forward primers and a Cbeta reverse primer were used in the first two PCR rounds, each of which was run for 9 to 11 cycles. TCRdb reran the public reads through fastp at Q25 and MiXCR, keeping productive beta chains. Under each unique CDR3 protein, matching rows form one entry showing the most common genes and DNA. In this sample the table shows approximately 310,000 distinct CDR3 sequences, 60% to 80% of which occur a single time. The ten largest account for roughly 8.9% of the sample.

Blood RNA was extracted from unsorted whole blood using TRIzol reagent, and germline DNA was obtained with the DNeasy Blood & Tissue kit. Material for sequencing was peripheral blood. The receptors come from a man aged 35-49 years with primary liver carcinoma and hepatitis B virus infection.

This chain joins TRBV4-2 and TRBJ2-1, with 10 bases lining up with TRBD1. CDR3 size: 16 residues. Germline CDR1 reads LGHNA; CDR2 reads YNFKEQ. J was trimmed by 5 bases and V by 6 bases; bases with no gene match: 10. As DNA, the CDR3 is TGTGCCAGCAGTCACGTGGGGGGACAGGGGAACAATGAGCAGTTCTTC. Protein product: CASSHVGGQGNNEQFF.

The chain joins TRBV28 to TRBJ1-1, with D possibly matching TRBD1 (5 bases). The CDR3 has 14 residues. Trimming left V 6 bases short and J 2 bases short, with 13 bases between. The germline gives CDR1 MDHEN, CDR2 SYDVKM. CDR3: CASRMAGGNTEAFF. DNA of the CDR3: TGTGCCAGCAGAATGGCTGGGGGAAACACTGAAGCTTTCTTT.

The CDR3 DNA follows: TGTGCCAGCAGAGGCGACAACTACGAGCAGTACTTC. Encoded protein: CASRGDNYEQYF. The V call is TRBV6-5, the J call TRBJ2-7, with D hard to call. CDR3 length equals 12 residues. V lost 6 bases to trimming and J lost 3 bases, with 9 bases between them. Germline assignment: CDR1 MNHEY and CDR2 SVGAGI.

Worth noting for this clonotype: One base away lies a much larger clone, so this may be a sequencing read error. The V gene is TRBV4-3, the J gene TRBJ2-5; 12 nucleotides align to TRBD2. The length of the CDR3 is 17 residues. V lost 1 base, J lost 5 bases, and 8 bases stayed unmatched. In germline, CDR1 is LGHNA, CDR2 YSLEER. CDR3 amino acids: CASSQVASGRALETQYF. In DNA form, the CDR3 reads TGCGCCAGCAGCCAAGTGGCTAGCGGGAGGGCCCTGGAGACCCAGTACTTC.

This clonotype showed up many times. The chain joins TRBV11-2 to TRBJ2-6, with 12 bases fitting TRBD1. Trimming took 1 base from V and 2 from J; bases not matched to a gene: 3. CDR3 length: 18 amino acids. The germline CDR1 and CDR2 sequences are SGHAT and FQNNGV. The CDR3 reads CASSLVGQGATGANVLTF. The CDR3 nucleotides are TGTGCCAGCAGCTTAGTGGGACAGGGGGCTACTGGGGCCAACGTCCTGACTTTC.

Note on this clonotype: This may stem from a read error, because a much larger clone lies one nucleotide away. The CDR3 DNA is TGTGCCAGCAGTCTTGGACAGAGGAATTACGAGCAGTACTTC. Protein: CASSLGQRNYEQYF. The rearrangement joins TRBV6-2 or TRBV6-3 to TRBJ2-7, with D perhaps matching TRBD1 (6 bases). Germline V lookup: CDR1 MNHEY, CDR2 SVGEGT. The CDR3 has 14 residues. V shed 5 bases and J shed 4 bases, with 15 bases lying between them.

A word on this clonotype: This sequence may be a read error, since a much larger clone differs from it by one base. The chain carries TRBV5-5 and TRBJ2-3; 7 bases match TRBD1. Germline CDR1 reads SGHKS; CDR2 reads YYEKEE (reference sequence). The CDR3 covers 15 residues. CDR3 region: CASSFGQAGTDRQYF. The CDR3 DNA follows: TGTGCCAGCAGCTTTGGACAGGCTGGAACAGATAGGCAGTATTTT.

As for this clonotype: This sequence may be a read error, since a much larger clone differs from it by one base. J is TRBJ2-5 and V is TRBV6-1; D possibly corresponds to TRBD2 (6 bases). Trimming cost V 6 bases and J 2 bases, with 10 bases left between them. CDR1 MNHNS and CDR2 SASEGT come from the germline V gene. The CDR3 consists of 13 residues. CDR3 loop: CASSIAAQETQYF. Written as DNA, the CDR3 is TGTGCCAGCAGCATAGCGGCTCAAGAGACCCAGTACTTC.

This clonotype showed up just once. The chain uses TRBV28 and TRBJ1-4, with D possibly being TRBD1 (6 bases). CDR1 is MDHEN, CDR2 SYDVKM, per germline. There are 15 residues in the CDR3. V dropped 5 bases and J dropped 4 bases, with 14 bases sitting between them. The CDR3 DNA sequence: TGTGCCAGCAGTATTCTGGGACAATTTAATGAAAAACTGTTTTTT. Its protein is CASSILGQFNEKLFF.

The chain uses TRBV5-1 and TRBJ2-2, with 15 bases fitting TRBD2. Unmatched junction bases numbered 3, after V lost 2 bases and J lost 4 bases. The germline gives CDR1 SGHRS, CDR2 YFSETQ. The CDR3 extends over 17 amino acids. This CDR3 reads CASSFGLAGGITGELFF. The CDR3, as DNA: TGCGCCAGCAGCTTTGGACTAGCGGGAGGGATCACCGGGGAGCTGTTTTTT.

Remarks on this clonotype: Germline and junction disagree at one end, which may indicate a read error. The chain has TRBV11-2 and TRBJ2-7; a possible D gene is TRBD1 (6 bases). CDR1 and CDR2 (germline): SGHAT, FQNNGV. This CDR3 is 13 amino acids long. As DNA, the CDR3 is TGCGCCAGCAGCTTGTCAGGGACAAGCGAGAAGTACTTC. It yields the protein CASSLSGTSEKYF.

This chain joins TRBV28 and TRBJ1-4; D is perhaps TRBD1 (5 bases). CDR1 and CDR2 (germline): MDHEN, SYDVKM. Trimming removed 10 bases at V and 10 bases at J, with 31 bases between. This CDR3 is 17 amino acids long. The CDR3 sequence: CATKLGGLNPAEGKLFF. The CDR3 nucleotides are TGTGCCACCAAATTGGGGGGGTTGAACCCCGCCGAGGGAAAACTGTTTTTT.

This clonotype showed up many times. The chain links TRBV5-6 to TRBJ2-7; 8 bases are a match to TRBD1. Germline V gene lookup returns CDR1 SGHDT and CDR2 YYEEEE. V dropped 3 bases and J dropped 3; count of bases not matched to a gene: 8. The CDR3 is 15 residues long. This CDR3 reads CASSSTGVMIYEQYF. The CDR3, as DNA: TGTGCCAGCAGCTCGACAGGGGTAATGATCTACGAGCAGTACTTC.